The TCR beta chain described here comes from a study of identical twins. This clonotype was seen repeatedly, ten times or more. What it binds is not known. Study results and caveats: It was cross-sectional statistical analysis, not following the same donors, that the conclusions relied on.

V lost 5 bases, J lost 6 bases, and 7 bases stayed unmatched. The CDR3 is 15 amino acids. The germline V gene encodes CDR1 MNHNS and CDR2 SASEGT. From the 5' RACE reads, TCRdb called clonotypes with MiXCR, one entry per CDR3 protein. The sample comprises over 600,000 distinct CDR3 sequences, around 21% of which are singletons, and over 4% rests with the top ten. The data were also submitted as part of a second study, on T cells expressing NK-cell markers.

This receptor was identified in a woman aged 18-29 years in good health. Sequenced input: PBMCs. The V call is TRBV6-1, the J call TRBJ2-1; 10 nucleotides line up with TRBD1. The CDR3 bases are TGTGCCAGCAGTCCCGGGACAGGGGTATTCAATGAGCAGTTCTTC. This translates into CASSPGTGVFNEQFF.